This TCR beta chain was sequenced for a study of Ad26.COV2.S vaccination and SARS-CoV-2 variants (dated by TCRdb to about 2021). A note on the overall study: TCRbeta repertoire sequencing served as the tool for gauging how specific and how broad the SARS-CoV-2-reactive T cell receptors were following Ad26.COV2.S vaccination. The TCR-sequenced set comprised approximately 30 samples: some 19 Ad26.COV2.S vaccine recipients, 5 placebo recipients and 8 SARS-CoV-2 convalescent individuals.

Summary of the overall study and its limitations: Compared with placebo recipients, Ad26.COV2.S recipients showed higher spike-specific TCR breadth (P = 0.0014). Non-spike TCR breadth was comparable between vaccine and placebo recipients, consistent with the vaccine containing only spike. After vaccination, spike-specific CD8+ and CD4+ T cell responses were reported to show substantial breadth. The authors noted that the TCR breadth and depth analyses may have underestimated total T cell responses.

The time point label on this specimen signifies: individuals recovered from natural SARS-CoV-2 infection. In its sample, this clone was seen once. Its antigen is unknown. One base away there is no much larger clone; base qualities are not given. TCRbeta CDR3 regions were sequenced with the immunoSEQ Assay. After extraction, genomic DNA underwent amplification by bias-controlled multiplex PCR, followed by high-throughput sequencing. Per the authors' processing: Collapsing and filtering of sequences were performed to quantify the absolute abundance of each unique TCRbeta CDR3 region. T cell fraction was estimated by normalizing TCRbeta template counts to usable DNA, with usable DNA measured through amplification of reference genes found in all nucleated cells. Repertoire TCRs were annotated as SARS-CoV-2-specific by exact matching of V gene, CDR3 amino acid sequence and J gene to a known reactive TCR set. The reference SARS-CoV-2 TCR set came from MIRA and was filtered for enrichment in COVID-19-positive ImmuneCODE repertoires, removing public or cross-reactive TCRs. Using the MIRA antigens, annotated TCRs were further analysed by specific ORF or by position within an ORF. Depth was the summed frequency of annotated unique rearrangements, while breadth was defined as annotated unique rearrangements over total unique productive rearrangements. Group comparisons of TCR breadth used two-sided Wilcoxon rank-sum tests. What TCRdb holds here is the immuneACCESS table cut down to in-frame rearrangements. Part of the clones is not present; checked against another copy, under half of the missing clones reflect an unresolved V gene, and the others are unexplained. V, J and clone size reflect that table, while D and trimming were determined from the DNA. The sample profile shows more than 150,000 clones; around 85% of them were found once. The ten largest clones take up around 6.3% of the sample.

This receptor was identified in a human donor who had recovered from COVID-19. Sequences were derived from peripheral blood, sampled after recovery from COVID-19.

The CDR3 region has the sequence CASSFAGVTGELFF. The bases read TGTGCCAGCAGCTTTGCCGGGGTCACCGGGGAGCTGTTTTTT. The sequence links TRBV7-9 to TRBJ2-2; the D gene is perhaps TRBD2, from 5 matching bases. Including the terminal cysteine and phenylalanine, the CDR3 comprises 14 residues. Only the CDR3 DNA stays, 42 bases, in frame from base 1. Trimming removed 3 bases from V and 4 bases from J, leaving 9 bases between the germline ends. CDR1 SEHNR and CDR2 FQNEAQ are derived from the germline V gene (reference sequence). The entire variable domain, with the stretches around the CDR3 drawn from the reference TRBV7-9 and TRBJ2-2 proteins, is DTGVSQNPRHKITKRGQNVTFRCDPISEHNRLYWYRQTLGQGPEFLTYFQNEAQLEKSRLLSDRFSAERPKGSFSTLEIQRTEQGDSAMYLCASSFAGVTGELFFGEGSRLTVL.